This TCR beta chain was obtained from a study of blood T cell repertoires in COVID-19. Study at large: Acute-phase and convalescent COVID-19 samples originated in the United States, Italy and Spain. From T cells, B-cell-depleted T cells, or PBMCs came the material, which was cDNA or gDNA.

V gave up 6 bases and J gave up 6 bases; unmatched junction bases: 4. CDR1 is WSHSY and CDR2 is SAAADI in the germline V gene. CDR3 size: 12 residues. In the source study's methods: Amplified reference gene primers provided the basis for estimating nucleated cell counts. Libraries were prepared by immunoSEQ multiplex PCR; TCRdb keeps only in-frame clonotypes and omits some of them. The DNA was the basis for D and trimming; V, J and clone size are from that table. The sample lists some 40,000 clones; about 82% were seen once. The clonotype comes from a man in his 60s in a cohort sampled during active COVID-19. V gene TRBV10-2 combines with J gene TRBJ2-7; 8 bases map to TRBD2. Material: peripheral blood. CDR3 sequence: CASSFGGGEQYF. The DNA for the CDR3 is TGCGCCAGCAGCTTCGGGGGGGGCGAGCAGTACTTC.